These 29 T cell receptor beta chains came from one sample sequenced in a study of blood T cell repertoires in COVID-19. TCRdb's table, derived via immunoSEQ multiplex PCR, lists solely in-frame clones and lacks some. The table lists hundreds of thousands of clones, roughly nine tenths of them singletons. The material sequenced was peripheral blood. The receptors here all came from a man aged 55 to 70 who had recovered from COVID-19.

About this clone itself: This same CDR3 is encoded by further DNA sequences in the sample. The CDR3, as DNA: TGTGCCAGTAGTATCCGAGGGTACACTGAAGCTTTCTTT. It translates to CASSIRGYTEAFF. The chain recombines TRBV19 with TRBJ1-1; D remains ambiguous. Germline V lookup: CDR1 LNHDA, CDR2 SQIVND (reference sequence). The CDR3 loop spans 13 amino acids. V lost 3 bases to trimming and J lost 3 bases, with 8 bases between them.

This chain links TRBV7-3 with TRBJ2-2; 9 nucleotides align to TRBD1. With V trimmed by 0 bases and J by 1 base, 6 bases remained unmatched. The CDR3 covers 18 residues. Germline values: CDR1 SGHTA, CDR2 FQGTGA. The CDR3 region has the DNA TGTGCCAGCAGCTTAACCCTGGGACAGGGTAGGAACACCGGGGAGCTGTTTTTT. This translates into CASSLTLGQGRNTGELFF.

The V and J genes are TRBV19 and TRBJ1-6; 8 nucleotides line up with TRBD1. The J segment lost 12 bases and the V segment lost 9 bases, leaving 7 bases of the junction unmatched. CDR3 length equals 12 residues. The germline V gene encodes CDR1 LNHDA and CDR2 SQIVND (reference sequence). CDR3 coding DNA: TGTGCCAGCAACGACAGGGGTAGACCCCTCCACTTT. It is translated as CASNDRGRPLHF. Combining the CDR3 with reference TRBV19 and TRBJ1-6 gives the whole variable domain DGGITQSPKYLFRKEGQNVTLSCEQNLNHDAMYWYRQDPGQGLRLIYYSQIVNDFQKGDIAEGYSVSREKKESFPLTVTSAQKNPTAFYLCASNDRGRPLHFGNGTRLTVT.

The CDR3 sequence: CASSLGGGGGLAKNIQYF. DNA for the CDR3: TGTGCCAGCAGCTTGGGTGGAGGGGGCGGCTTGGCCAAAAACATTCAGTACTTC. V is TRBV5-4 and J is TRBJ2-4; D may be TRBD1 (7 bases). Between the trimmed V and J ends, which lost 0 bases and 1 base, there was a span of 17 bases. The CDR3 runs 18 residues. Germline-derived CDR1 and CDR2 are SGHNT and YYREEE (reference sequence).

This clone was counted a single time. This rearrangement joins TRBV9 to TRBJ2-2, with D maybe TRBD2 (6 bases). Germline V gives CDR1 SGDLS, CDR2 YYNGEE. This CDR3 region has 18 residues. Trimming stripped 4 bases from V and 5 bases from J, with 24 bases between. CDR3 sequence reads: CASSSPGGAPIDTGELFF. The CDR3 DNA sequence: TGTGCCAGCAGCTCTCCCGGGGGAGCGCCTATAGATACCGGGGAGCTGTTTTTT.

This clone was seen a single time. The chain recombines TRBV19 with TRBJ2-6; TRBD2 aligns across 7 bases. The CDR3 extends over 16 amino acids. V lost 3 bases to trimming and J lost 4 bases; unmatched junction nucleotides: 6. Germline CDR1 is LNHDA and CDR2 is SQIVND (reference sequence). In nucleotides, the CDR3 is TGTGCCAGTAGTATGGGAGGGGCGAAAGGGGCCAACGTCCTGACTTTC. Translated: CASSMGGAKGANVLTF.

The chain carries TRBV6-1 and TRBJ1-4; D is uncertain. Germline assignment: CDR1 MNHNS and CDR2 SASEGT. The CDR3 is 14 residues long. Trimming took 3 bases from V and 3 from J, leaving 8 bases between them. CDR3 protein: CASSDGGANEKLFF. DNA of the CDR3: TGTGCCAGCAGTGATGGAGGAGCTAATGAAAAACTGTTTTTT.

The CDR3 nucleotides read TGTGCCAGCAGCCCCTGGACAGGGCTTGAGACCCAGTACTTC. Protein: CASSPWTGLETQYF. V is TRBV3-1 (or the pseudogene TRBV3-2) and J is TRBJ2-5, with 8 bases matching TRBD1. There are 14 residues in the CDR3. Germline loops: CDR1 LGHDT, CDR2 YNNKEL (reference sequence). V lost 4 bases to trimming and J lost 5 bases; unmatched junction nucleotides: 6.

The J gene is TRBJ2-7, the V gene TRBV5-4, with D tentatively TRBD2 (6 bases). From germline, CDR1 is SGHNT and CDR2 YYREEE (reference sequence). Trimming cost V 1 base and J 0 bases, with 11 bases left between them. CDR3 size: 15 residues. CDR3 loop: CASSLLEGSSYEQYF. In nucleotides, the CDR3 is TGTGCCAGCAGCTTGTTGGAGGGCAGCTCCTACGAGCAGTACTTC.

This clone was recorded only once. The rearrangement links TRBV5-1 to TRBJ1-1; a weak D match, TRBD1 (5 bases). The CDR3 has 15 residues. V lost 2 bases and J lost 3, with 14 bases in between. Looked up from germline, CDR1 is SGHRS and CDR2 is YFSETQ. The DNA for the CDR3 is TGCGCCAGCAGCTTACAGACAGACTCTTACACTGAAGCTTTCTTT. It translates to CASSLQTDSYTEAFF.

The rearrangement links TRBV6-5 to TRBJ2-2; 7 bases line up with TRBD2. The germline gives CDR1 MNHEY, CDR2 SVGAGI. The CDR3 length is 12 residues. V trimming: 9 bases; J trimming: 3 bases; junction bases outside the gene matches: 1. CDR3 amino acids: CASLADTGELFF. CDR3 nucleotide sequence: TGTGCCAGTCTAGCGGACACCGGGGAGCTGTTTTTT.

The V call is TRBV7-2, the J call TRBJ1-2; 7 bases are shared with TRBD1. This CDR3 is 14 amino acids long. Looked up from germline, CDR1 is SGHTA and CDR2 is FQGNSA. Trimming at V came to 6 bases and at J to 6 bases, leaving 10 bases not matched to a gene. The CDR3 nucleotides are TGTGCCAGCAGTTTCCAGGCGACAGGGAATGGCTACACCTTC. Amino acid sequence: CASSFQATGNGYTF.

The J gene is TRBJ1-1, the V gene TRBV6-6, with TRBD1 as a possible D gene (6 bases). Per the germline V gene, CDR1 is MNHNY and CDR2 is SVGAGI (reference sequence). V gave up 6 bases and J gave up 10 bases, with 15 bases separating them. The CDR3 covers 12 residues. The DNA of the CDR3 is TGTGCCAGCAGCGGAGGCCTAGGGGGAGCTTTCTTT. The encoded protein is CASSGGLGGAFF.

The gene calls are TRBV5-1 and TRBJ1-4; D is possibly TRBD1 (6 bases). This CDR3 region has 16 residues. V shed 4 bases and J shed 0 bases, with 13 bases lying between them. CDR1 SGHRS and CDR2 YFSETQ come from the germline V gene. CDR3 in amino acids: CASSQGQKATNEKLFF. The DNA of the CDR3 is TGCGCCAGCAGCCAAGGACAGAAAGCAACTAATGAAAAACTGTTTTTT.

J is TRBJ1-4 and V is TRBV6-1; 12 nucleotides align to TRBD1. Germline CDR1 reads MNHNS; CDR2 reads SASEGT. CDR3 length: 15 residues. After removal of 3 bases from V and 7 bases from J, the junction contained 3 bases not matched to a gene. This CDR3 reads CASSEGTGGREKLFF. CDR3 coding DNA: TGTGCCAGCAGTGAGGGGACAGGGGGCCGTGAAAAACTGTTTTTT.

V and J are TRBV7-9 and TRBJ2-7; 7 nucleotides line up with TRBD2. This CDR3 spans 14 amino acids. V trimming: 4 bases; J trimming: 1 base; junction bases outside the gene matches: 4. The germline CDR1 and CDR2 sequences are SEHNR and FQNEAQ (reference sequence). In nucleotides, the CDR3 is TGTGCCAGCAGCTCGCCTAGCGGTTCCTACGAGCAGTACTTC. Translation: CASSSPSGSYEQYF.

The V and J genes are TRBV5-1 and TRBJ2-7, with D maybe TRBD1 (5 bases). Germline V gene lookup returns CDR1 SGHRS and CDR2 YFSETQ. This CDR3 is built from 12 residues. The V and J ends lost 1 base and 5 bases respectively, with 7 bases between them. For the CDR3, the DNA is TGCGCCAGCAGCTTGTCAGGGAACGAGCAGTACTTC. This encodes CASSLSGNEQYF.

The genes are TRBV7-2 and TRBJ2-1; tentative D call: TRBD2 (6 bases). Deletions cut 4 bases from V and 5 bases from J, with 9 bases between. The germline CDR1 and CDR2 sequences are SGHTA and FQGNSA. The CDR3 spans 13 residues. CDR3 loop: CASSSRTNNEQFF. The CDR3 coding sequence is TGTGCCAGCAGCTCCCGGACTAACAATGAGCAGTTCTTC.

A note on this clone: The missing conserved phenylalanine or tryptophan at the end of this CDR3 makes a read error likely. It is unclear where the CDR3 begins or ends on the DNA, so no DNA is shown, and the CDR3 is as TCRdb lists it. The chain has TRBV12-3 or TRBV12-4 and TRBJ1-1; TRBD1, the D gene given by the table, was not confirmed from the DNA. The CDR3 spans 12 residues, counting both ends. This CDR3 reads CASSFGDRPPRS.

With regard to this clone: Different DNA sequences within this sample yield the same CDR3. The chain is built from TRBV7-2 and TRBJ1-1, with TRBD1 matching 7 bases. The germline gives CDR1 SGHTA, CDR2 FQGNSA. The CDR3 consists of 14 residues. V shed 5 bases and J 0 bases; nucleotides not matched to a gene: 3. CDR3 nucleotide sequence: TGTGCCAGCAGCCTGGGACAGCTGAACACTGAAGCTTTCTTT. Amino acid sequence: CASSLGQLNTEAFF.

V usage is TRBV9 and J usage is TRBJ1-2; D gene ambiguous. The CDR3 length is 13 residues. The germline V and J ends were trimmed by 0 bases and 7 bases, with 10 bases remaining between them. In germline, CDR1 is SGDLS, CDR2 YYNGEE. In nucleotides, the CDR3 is TGTGCCAGCAGCGTAGGGGTAGAGGGTGGCTACACCTTC. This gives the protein CASSVGVEGGYTF. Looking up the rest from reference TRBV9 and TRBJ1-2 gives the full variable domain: DSGVTQTPKHLITATGQRVTLRCSPRSGDLSVYWYQQSLDQGLQFLIQYYNGEERAKGNILERFSAQQFPDLHSELNLSSLELGDSALYFCASSVGVEGGYTFGSGTRLTVV.

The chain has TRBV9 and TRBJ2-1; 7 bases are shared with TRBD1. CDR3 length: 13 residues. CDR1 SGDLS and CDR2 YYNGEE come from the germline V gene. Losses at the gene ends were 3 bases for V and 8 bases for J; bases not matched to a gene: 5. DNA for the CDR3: TGTGCCAGCAGCGACGACAGGGTCGATGAGCAGTTCTTC. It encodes CASSDDRVDEQFF. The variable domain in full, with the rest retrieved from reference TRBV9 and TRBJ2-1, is DSGVTQTPKHLITATGQRVTLRCSPRSGDLSVYWYQQSLDQGLQFLIQYYNGEERAKGNILERFSAQQFPDLHSELNLSSLELGDSALYFCASSDDRVDEQFFGPGTRLTVL.

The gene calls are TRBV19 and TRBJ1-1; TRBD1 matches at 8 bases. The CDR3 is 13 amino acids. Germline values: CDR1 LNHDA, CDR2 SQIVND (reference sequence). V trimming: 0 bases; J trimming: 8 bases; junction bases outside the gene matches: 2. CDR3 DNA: TGTGCCAGTAGTATAGAGACAGGGGAAGAAGCTTTCTTT. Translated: CASSIETGEEAFF. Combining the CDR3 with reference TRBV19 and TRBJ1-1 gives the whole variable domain DGGITQSPKYLFRKEGQNVTLSCEQNLNHDAMYWYRQDPGQGLRLIYYSQIVNDFQKGDIAEGYSVSREKKESFPLTVTSAQKNPTAFYLCASSIETGEEAFFGQGTRLTVV.

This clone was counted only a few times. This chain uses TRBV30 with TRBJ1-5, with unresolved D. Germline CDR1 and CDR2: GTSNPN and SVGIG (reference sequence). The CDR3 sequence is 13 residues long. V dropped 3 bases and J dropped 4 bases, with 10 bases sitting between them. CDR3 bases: TGTGCCTGGAGCCAGGAAGGTAATCAGCCCCAGCATTTT. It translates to CAWSQEGNQPQHF.

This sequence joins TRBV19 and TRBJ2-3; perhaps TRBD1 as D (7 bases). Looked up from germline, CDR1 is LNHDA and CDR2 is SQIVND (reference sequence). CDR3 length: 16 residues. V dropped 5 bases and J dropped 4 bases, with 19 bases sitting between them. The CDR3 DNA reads TGTGCCAGTAGTCCTTGGACAGGCTGGGGGGCAGATACGCAGTATTTT. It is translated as CASSPWTGWGADTQYF.

The CDR3 loop is CASSPMRFGFGNQPQHF. CDR3 nucleotides: TGTGCCAGCAGTCCCATGAGGTTCGGGTTCGGCAATCAGCCCCAGCATTTT. J is TRBJ1-5 and V is TRBV28; the D is unclear. CDR1 MDHEN and CDR2 SYDVKM come from the germline V gene. The CDR3 loop spans 17 amino acids. With 5 bases removed from V and 2 bases from J, the gap between germline ends came to 19 bases.

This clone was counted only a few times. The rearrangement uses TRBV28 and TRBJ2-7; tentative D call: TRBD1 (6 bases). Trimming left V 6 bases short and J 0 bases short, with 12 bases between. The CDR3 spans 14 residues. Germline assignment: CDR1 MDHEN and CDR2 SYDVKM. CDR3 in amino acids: CASRATGSSYEQYF. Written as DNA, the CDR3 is TGTGCCAGCAGGGCGACAGGAAGCTCCTACGAGCAGTACTTC.

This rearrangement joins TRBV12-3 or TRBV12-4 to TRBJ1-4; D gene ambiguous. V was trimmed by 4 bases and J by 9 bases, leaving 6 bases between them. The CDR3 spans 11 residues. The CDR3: CASSSVKKLFF. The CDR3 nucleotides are TGTGCCAGCAGTTCGGTCAAAAAACTGTTTTTT.

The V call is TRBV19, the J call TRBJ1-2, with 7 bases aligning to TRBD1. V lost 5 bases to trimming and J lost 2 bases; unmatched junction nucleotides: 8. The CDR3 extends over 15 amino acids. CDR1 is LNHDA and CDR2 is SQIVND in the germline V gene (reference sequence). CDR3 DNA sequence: TGTGCCAGTAGTCCCCCGGGACAGACAAACTATGGCTACACCTTC. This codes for CASSPPGQTNYGYTF.